The 19 T cell receptor beta chains presented below share a single source sample, sequenced in a study of Ad26.COV2.S vaccination and SARS-CoV-2 variants. Treatment noted: approximately 18 received Ad26.COV2.S at low or high dose, single or two shots; 5 received placebo; per-sample allocation not given. Following the first vaccine or placebo injection, samples were taken on day 63. Generated by immunoSEQ multiplex PCR, the TCRdb table keeps only in-frame clones and is missing some. The sample holds approximately 300,000 clones, 86% seen once. Specimen: peripheral blood, collected in a trial of Ad26.COV2.S vaccine versus placebo. All receptors come from a person between 18 and 65 years old who received the Ad26.COV2.S COVID-19 vaccine or a placebo.

The chain combines TRBV18 with TRBJ2-2; D unclear. This CDR3 region has 16 residues. Trimming pared 3 bases from V and 0 bases from J, leaving 11 bases between. Germline CDR1 is KGHSH and CDR2 is LQKENI. The CDR3 is CASSPTAAANTGELFF. CDR3 in DNA: TGTGCCAGCTCACCGACGGCGGCCGCGAACACCGGGGAGCTGTTTTTT. The full variable domain, completed using reference TRBV18 and TRBJ2-2, is NAGVMQNPRHLVRRRGQEARLRCSPMKGHSHVYWYRQLPEEGLKFMVYLQKENIIDESGMPKERFSAEFPKEGPSILRIQQVVRGDSAAYFCASSPTAAANTGELFFGEGSRLTVL.

V gene TRBV5-1 combines with J gene TRBJ2-3, with 13 positions matching TRBD2. The CDR3 has 18 amino acids. After removal of 2 bases from V and 2 bases from J, the junction contained 8 bases not matched to a gene. Germline CDR1 is SGHRS and CDR2 is YFSETQ. CDR3 loop: CASSLLAGGPGATDTQYF. The CDR3 DNA follows: TGCGCCAGCAGCTTACTAGCGGGGGGGCCGGGTGCCACAGATACGCAGTATTTT.

The chain uses TRBV5-1 and TRBJ1-4; possibly TRBD1 for D (5 bases). The CDR3 has 14 amino acids. Looked up from germline, CDR1 is SGHRS and CDR2 is YFSETQ. Trimming stripped 0 bases from V and 2 bases from J, with 5 bases between. CDR3 residues: CASSLAGTNEKLFF. Written as DNA, the CDR3 is TGCGCCAGCAGCTTGGCAGGGACTAATGAAAAACTGTTTTTT.

About this clone itself: Other DNA sequences in this specimen translate into the identical CDR3. The chain employs TRBV5-8 and TRBJ1-1; D is possibly TRBD1 (6 bases). Per the germline V gene, CDR1 is SGHTS and CDR2 is YDEGEE. CDR3 size: 15 residues. V was trimmed by 0 bases and J by 3 bases, leaving 12 bases between them. In DNA form, the CDR3 reads TGTGCCAGCAGCTTGGGAGACAGGCCCGACACTGAAGCTTTCTTT. It translates to CASSLGDRPDTEAFF.

V and J are TRBV7-2 and TRBJ2-7, with D hard to call. The CDR3 extends over 13 amino acids. The V end lost 5 bases, the J end lost 2 bases, and 10 bases lay between the germline ends. Germline CDR1 is SGHTA and CDR2 is FQGNSA. CDR3 sequence: CASSLLGPYEQYF. The CDR3 DNA is TGTGCCAGCAGCCTCCTAGGGCCCTACGAGCAGTACTTC.

The chain is built from TRBV6-5 and TRBJ1-2; D not resolved. The CDR3 runs to 14 residues. Germline CDR1 MNHEY, CDR2 SVGAGI. Trimming took off 4 bases at V and 8 bases at J, with 17 bases between the two ends. This CDR3 reads CASSSGGSLGGYTF. The CDR3 DNA reads TGTGCCAGCAGTTCGGGAGGGTCCCTGGGGGGCTACACCTTC.

The genes are TRBV5-8 and TRBJ2-1, with 7 bases lining up with TRBD1. After removal of 2 bases from V and 3 bases from J, the junction contained 2 bases not matched to a gene. The CDR3 contains 14 residues. Germline CDR1 and CDR2: SGHTS and YDEGEE. The CDR3 coding sequence is TGTGCCAGCAGCTTAAGGGACAGCTACAATGAGCAGTTCTTC. Its protein is CASSLRDSYNEQFF. The full variable domain, in which reference TRBV5-8 and TRBJ2-1 provide the parts outside the CDR3, is EAGVTQSPTHLIKTRGQQATLRCSPISGHTSVYWYQQALGLGLQFLLWYDEGEERNRGNFPPRFSGRQFPNYSSELNVNALELEDSALYLCASSLRDSYNEQFFGPGTRLTVL.

The V and J genes are TRBV19 and TRBJ1-2; D gene uncertain. The CDR3 extends over 14 amino acids. The V end lost 4 bases, the J end lost 2 bases, and 11 bases lay between the germline ends. Germline CDR1 is LNHDA and CDR2 is SQIVND (reference sequence). CDR3 amino acids: CASSTGNFNYGYTF. In DNA form, the CDR3 reads TGTGCCAGTAGTACTGGGAATTTCAACTATGGCTACACCTTC. The whole variable domain, remainder taken from reference TRBV19 and TRBJ1-2, is DGGITQSPKYLFRKEGQNVTLSCEQNLNHDAMYWYRQDPGQGLRLIYYSQIVNDFQKGDIAEGYSVSREKKESFPLTVTSAQKNPTAFYLCASSTGNFNYGYTFGSGTRLTVV.

This rearrangement joins TRBV9 to TRBJ2-7, with a weak D call TRBD2 (6 bases). The CDR3 extends over 15 amino acids. The V end lost 0 bases, the J end lost 2 bases, and 12 bases lay between the germline ends. Germline CDR1 is SGDLS and CDR2 is YYNGEE. CDR3 nucleotides: TGTGCCAGCAGCGTAGCTGGGGGGACCCCCTACGAGCAGTACTTC. It translates to CASSVAGGTPYEQYF.

The chain is built from TRBV9 and TRBJ2-1; 7 positions agree with TRBD1. Germline CDR1 SGDLS, CDR2 YYNGEE. Germline trimming cut 0 bases from V and 1 base from J; bases unmatched to any gene: 1. The CDR3 has 15 residues. The DNA for the CDR3 is TGTGCCAGCAGCGTAGCACAGGGGTCCTACAATGAGCAGTTCTTC. It is translated as CASSVAQGSYNEQFF.

In nucleotides, the CDR3 is TGTGCCAGTACAGGGGGTCCCTACACAGATACGCAGTATTTT. Residues: CASTGGPYTDTQYF. The chain employs TRBV19 and TRBJ2-3; 7 nucleotides match TRBD1. The CDR3 loop spans 14 amino acids. The V gene end was trimmed by 7 bases and the J gene end by 2 bases; junction bases not matched to a gene: 6. Germline CDR1 LNHDA, CDR2 SQIVND (reference sequence).

This chain links TRBV7-8 with TRBJ2-1, with 9 bases that match TRBD2. Germline V gene lookup returns CDR1 SGHVS and CDR2 FQNEAQ. This CDR3 comprises 17 residues. V trimming: 6 bases; J trimming: 1 base; junction bases outside the gene matches: 10. CDR3 DNA: TGTGCCAGCAGGATCAGCGGGGGGCCGGGATCCTACAATGAGCAGTTCTTC. Encoded protein: CASRISGGPGSYNEQFF.

V is TRBV2 and J is TRBJ2-1; D possibly corresponds to TRBD2 (7 bases). CDR3 size: 14 residues. V lost 6 bases to trimming and J lost 4 bases, with 13 bases between them. Germline CDR1 is SNHLY and CDR2 is FYNNEI. In DNA form, the CDR3 reads TGTGCCAGCAGACGGCGGGGGACATACAATGAGCAGTTCTTC. Translation gives CASRRRGTYNEQFF.

The chain uses TRBV11-2 and TRBJ1-1; possible D gene TRBD1, 5 bases. Per the germline V gene, CDR1 is SGHAT and CDR2 is FQNNGV. The V gene lost 5 bases and the J gene lost 3 bases, with 13 bases spanning the gap. The CDR3 contains 14 residues. CDR3 sequence (DNA): TGTGCCAGCAGCCCGCAGGGCGTGTACACTGAAGCTTTCTTT. Its translation is CASSPQGVYTEAFF.

The chain links TRBV6-2 or TRBV6-3 to TRBJ1-6; 10 bases are a match to TRBD1. This CDR3 region has 20 residues. V was pared by 0 bases and J by 0 bases, with 8 bases of the junction left unmatched. Germline V gene lookup returns CDR1 MNHEY and CDR2 SVGEGT. The CDR3: CASSYSPGQGPSSYNSPLHF. In nucleotides, the CDR3 is TGTGCCAGCAGTTACTCGCCGGGACAGGGGCCCAGCTCCTATAATTCACCCCTCCACTTT.

This clone has a single count. The V call is TRBV6-2 or TRBV6-3, the J call TRBJ1-5; TRBD1 might be the D (5 bases). Trimming pared 5 bases from V and 3 bases from J, leaving 8 bases between. From germline, CDR1 is MNHEY and CDR2 SVGEGT. This CDR3 is 13 amino acids long. CDR3 DNA sequence: TGTGCCAGCAGTGACAGATTCAATCAGCCCCAGCATTTT. Residues: CASSDRFNQPQHF.

The chain has TRBV5-1 and TRBJ1-2, with TRBD1 as a possible D gene (5 bases). Germline assignment: CDR1 SGHRS and CDR2 YFSETQ. The ends were cut back, 5 bases at V and 2 bases at J, with 22 bases in the middle. The CDR3 is made up of 17 amino acids. The DNA for the CDR3 is TGCGCCAGCAGTTCTCGGGACTCAAGACTCCGAAACTATGGCTACACCTTC. Amino acid sequence: CASSSRDSRLRNYGYTF.

V usage is TRBV3-1 (or the pseudogene TRBV3-2) and J usage is TRBJ2-5, with 9 bases identical to TRBD2. The CDR3 is 14 residues long. V gave up 4 bases and J gave up 5 bases; unmatched junction bases: 5. Looked up from germline, CDR1 is LGHDT and CDR2 is YNNKEL (reference sequence). CDR3 sequence: CASSLRGGPETQYF. The CDR3 DNA sequence: TGTGCCAGCAGCCTGCGGGGGGGCCCGGAGACCCAGTACTTC.

The chain is built from TRBV5-6 and TRBJ1-1, with TRBD1 as a possible D gene (5 bases). The CDR3 has 13 residues. Germline V CDR1 and CDR2: SGHDT, YYEEEE. V was cut by 2 bases and J by 7 bases, with 12 bases left in between. CDR3 residues: CASSLYGGVEAFF. The CDR3 DNA sequence: TGTGCCAGCAGCTTATATGGAGGGGTTGAAGCTTTCTTT.